Listed here are 5 T cell receptor beta chains from one sample, sequenced in a study of early T cells in non-severe SARS-CoV-2 infection. TCRdb used MiXCR to reprocess the 5' RACE reads, holding one entry per CDR3 protein. The sample has 39,000 or so distinct CDR3 sequences, approximately 6% seen once. The specimen comprised whole blood, sampled at baseline. The receptors originated from an adult who was a healthcare worker with PCR-confirmed SARS-CoV-2 infection or an uninfected control (not recorded which).

This clonotype was counted at least ten times. CDR3 sequence: CSVGGQPLNTEAFF. CDR3 nucleotide sequence: TGCAGCGTGGGAGGACAGCCACTAAACACTGAAGCTTTCTTT. The chain employs TRBV29-1 and TRBJ1-1, with a possible D match to TRBD1 (6 bases). Germline V gene sequence: CDR1 SQVTM, CDR2 ANQGSEA. Trimming left V 6 bases short and J 2 bases short, with 16 bases between. The CDR3 contains 14 residues.

This clonotype appeared many times. The chain recombines TRBV13 with TRBJ2-7; 12 bases match TRBD2. CDR1 is PRHDT and CDR2 is FYEKMQ in the germline V gene (reference sequence). J lost 6 bases, V lost 4 bases, and 7 bases had no gene match. This CDR3 has 15 residues. The CDR3 DNA reads TGTGCCAGCAGCTGGCGGACTAGCGGGATAGGCGAGCAGTACTTC. It codes for CASSWRTSGIGEQYF.

This clonotype was detected ten times or more. This chain connects TRBV5-1 to TRBJ1-6; TRBD1 matches at 9 bases. The CDR3 extends over 15 amino acids. Germline CDR1 reads SGHRS; CDR2 reads YFSETQ. Unmatched junction bases numbered 9, after V lost 4 bases and J lost 10 bases. The CDR3 nucleotides are TGCGCCAGCAGCGTGGGACAGGGATTTCAGTCACCCCTCCACTTT. Its protein product is CASSVGQGFQSPLHF.

In its sample, this clonotype was seen a few times. V is TRBV20-1 and J is TRBJ1-2; D possibly corresponds to TRBD1 (5 bases). The CDR3 loop spans 14 amino acids. Germline assignment: CDR1 DFQATT and CDR2 SNEGSKA (reference sequence). Trimming pared 0 bases from V and 2 bases from J, leaving 10 bases between. CDR3 DNA sequence: TGCAGTGCTAGAGATATACGGGGCAACTATGGCTACACCTTC. Amino acid sequence: CSARDIRGNYGYTF.

In this sample, this clonotype turned up many times. The rearrangement links TRBV11-2 to TRBJ2-3, with TRBD2 matching 10 bases. The germline V gene encodes CDR1 SGHAT and CDR2 FQNNGV. This CDR3 has 21 residues. V was pared by 3 bases and J by 3 bases, with 21 bases of the junction left unmatched. The DNA of the CDR3 is TGTGCCAGCAGCTTCCCGTACGGGGAATTGGAGCGGGGGGGCTCGACAGATACGCAGTATTTT. Its translation: CASSFPYGELERGGSTDTQYF.